The TCR beta chain under discussion was sequenced for a study of blood T cell repertoires in COVID-19 (dated by TCRdb to about 2020). Background on the whole study: Samples from collaborators originated in the United States, Italy and Spain and spanned both the acute and convalescent phases of COVID-19. Deeply sampled blood TCRbeta repertoires from subjects exposed to, actively infected with, or recovered from COVID-19 were included in the dataset. The material from the prospective study consisted of cDNA or gDNA derived from T cells, B-cell-depleted T cells, or PBMCs. Where available, HLA class I and class II types were obtained from metadata supplied by the sample provider rather than from assay-based typing. A freely available public database, intended as a resource for researchers studying the immune response to SARS-CoV-2, is where the repertoires were released. A de-identified subject ID, COVID-19 status, age in years and sex were almost always included in the sample metadata. The samples were drawn from the first 160 participants of the ongoing ImmuneRACE study and from 950 to 1,500 subjects provided by 6 global collaborators.

The germline V gene sets CDR1 to MDHEN and CDR2 to SYDVKM. V is trimmed back by 6 bases and J by 3 bases, and the junction contains 11 bases that no gene match accounts for. Its CDR3 holds 16 amino acids, cysteine through phenylalanine. Only CDR3 DNA is held: 48 bases, read in frame from base 1. Enrolling through a virtual design, the prospective study's participants ranged in age from roughly 18 to 95 years and lived across 20 to 30 United States geographic areas. Cohort assignment in the prospective study relied on participant-reported clinical history from a screening survey and a study questionnaire. Recovered participants in ImmuneRACE Cohort 3 were defined by two consecutive negative NP/OP PCR tests, clearance by a healthcare professional, or resolution of symptoms. In the prospective study, mobile phlebotomists collected whole blood, serum and a nasopharyngeal or oropharyngeal swab from each participant. Over a roughly 2-month period, participants in the prospective study had the option of providing additional blood draws and questionnaires. Prospective study blood samples were shipped either frozen or at room temperature before DNA extraction.

What the study reported, not specific to this receptor: Clinical and demographic metadata were provided uncurated, with the amount varying by source and participant.

On this clone itself: It lacks a known antigen. No clone much larger than this one lies a single base away; base qualities are absent.

The immunoSEQ Assay, a bias-controlled multiplex PCR, was used to amplify TCRbeta CDR3 regions from genomic DNA. In the original analysis: The number of nucleated cells in each sample was estimated from the amplification of reference gene primers within the assay. Sequence reads were collapsed and filtered to measure the absolute abundance of every unique TCRbeta CDR3 rearrangement. For each sample, productive Simpson clonality was calculated as the square root of Simpson's diversity index over productive rearrangements. TCRdb obtained this table from immuneACCESS and retained in-frame rearrangements with V and J assigned. These tables miss some clones; where compared with another copy, unresolved V genes account for less than half of the shortfall, and the remainder is unexplained. The V and J calls and the clone size are those of that table, but D and trimming were determined from the DNA. This sample lists about 250,000 clones; 70% to 90% were detected once. The ten biggest clones cover more than 3.5% of the sample.

Recombination connected TRBV28 to TRBJ2-3, and 8 junction bases match TRBD2. Sequenced material: PBMCs or T cells enriched from blood (not recorded which). The clonotype comes from a woman in her 30s who had recovered from COVID-19. The DNA sequence is as follows: TGTGCCAGCAGACGTGGAAGCGGGAGAGGGACAGATACGCAGTATTTT. This yields the protein CASRRGSGRGTDTQYF.